Presented here are 19 T cell receptor beta chains from one specimen sequenced in a study of cytomegalovirus exposure and HLA in healthy donors. The study ran its PCR with 60 Vbeta and 13 Jbeta primers. The protocol was immunoSEQ multiplex PCR, while the TCRdb copy is restricted to in-frame clones and leaves out a portion. Here the sample spans some 100,000 clones, more than 75% being singletons. The material sequenced was PBMCs. These receptors all stem from a woman aged 40 to 50 in good health and CMV-seropositive.

The chain is built from TRBV7-6 and TRBJ1-1; no clear D gene. This CDR3 contains 13 residues. Trimming removed 4 bases at V and 0 bases at J, with 6 bases between. The V gene's germline CDR1 is SGHVS and CDR2 FNYEAQ. CDR3 sequence (DNA): TGTGCCAGCAGCTGGACTATGAACACTGAAGCTTTCTTT. It is translated as CASSWTMNTEAFF.

This chain's CDR3 is CASSPPSETQYF. The CDR3 nucleotides are TGTGCCAGCAGCCCCCCCAGTGAGACCCAGTACTTC. The genes are TRBV7-9 and TRBJ2-5; D gene unclear. From germline, CDR1 is SEHNR and CDR2 FQNEAQ (reference sequence). The CDR3 consists of 12 residues. The V end was cut by 5 bases, the J end by 5 bases, with 9 bases between.

Turning to this clone: The same CDR3 is also encoded by other DNA sequences in this sample. This chain connects TRBV5-1 to TRBJ1-3, with D perhaps TRBD1 (5 bases). This CDR3 region has 14 residues. V was pared by 2 bases and J by 0 bases, with 6 bases between. Germline values: CDR1 SGHRS, CDR2 YFSETQ. Here the CDR3 reads CASSLDSSGNTIYF. CDR3 coding DNA: TGCGCCAGCAGCTTAGACAGCTCTGGAAACACCATATATTTT.

This chain joins TRBV5-4 and TRBJ2-5; D uncertain. V was pared by 4 bases and J by 7 bases, with 8 bases between. The germline V gene encodes CDR1 SGHNT and CDR2 YYREEE (reference sequence). This CDR3 comprises 11 residues. CDR3 loop: CASSRFGTQYF. The CDR3 coding sequence is TGTGCCAGCAGCCGATTCGGGACCCAGTACTTC.

The chain has TRBV9 and TRBJ2-5, with TRBD2 matching over 13 bases. The CDR3 has 17 amino acids. Germline CDR1 SGDLS, CDR2 YYNGEE. V dropped 3 bases and J dropped 2; count of bases not matched to a gene: 7. The CDR3: CASSARGLAGVQETQYF. The CDR3 nucleotides read TGTGCCAGCAGCGCTAGAGGACTAGCGGGGGTTCAAGAGACCCAGTACTTC.

The rearrangement joins TRBV25-1 to TRBJ1-6; perhaps TRBD1 as D (6 bases). The CDR3 extends over 14 amino acids. The V gene's germline CDR1 is MGHDK and CDR2 SYGVNS. The germline V and J ends were trimmed by 8 bases and 4 bases, with 12 bases remaining between them. CDR3 nucleotide sequence: TGTGCCAGCCGGAGGACAGTGTATAATTCACCCCTCCACTTT. Translation gives CASRRTVYNSPLHF.

This chain connects TRBV4-1 to TRBJ2-7; D gene uncertain. This CDR3 has 12 residues. V lost 6 bases, J lost 2 bases, and 8 bases lay in between. CDR1 is MGHRA, CDR2 YSYEKL, per germline. The CDR3 nucleotides are TGCGCCAGCAGGGGCGTTGCCTACGAGCAGTACTTC. It encodes CASRGVAYEQYF.

The V call is TRBV30, the J call TRBJ1-5; a possible D gene is TRBD1 (6 bases). Trimming removed 4 bases from V and 2 bases from J, with 15 bases in between. This CDR3 contains 15 residues. Germline CDR1 is GTSNPN and CDR2 is SVGIG (reference sequence). DNA of the CDR3: TGTGCCTGGAAATTAGGGGGTGGGGGCAATCAGCCCCAGCATTTT. Its translation is CAWKLGGGGNQPQHF.

J is TRBJ2-7 and V is TRBV5-6; 7 bases map to TRBD1. V was pared by 4 bases and J by 2 bases, with 6 bases of the junction left unmatched. Germline V gene lookup returns CDR1 SGHDT and CDR2 YYEEEE. This CDR3 spans 14 amino acids. The CDR3: CASSRWDSPYEQYF. As DNA, the CDR3 is TGTGCCAGCAGCCGCTGGGACAGCCCCTACGAGCAGTACTTC. Based on the CDR3 plus reference TRBV5-6 and TRBJ2-7, the full variable domain is DAGVTQSPTHLIKTRGQQVTLRCSPKSGHDTVSWYQQALGQGPQFIFQYYEEEERQRGNFPDRFSGHQFPNYSSELNVNALLLGDSALYLCASSRWDSPYEQYFGPGTRLTVT.

The rearrangement uses TRBV7-9 and TRBJ2-7; D gene ambiguous. Trimming cost V 2 bases and J 2 bases, with 4 bases left between them. The length of the CDR3 is 12 residues. The germline V gene encodes CDR1 SEHNR and CDR2 FQNEAQ (reference sequence). The CDR3 DNA is TGTGCCAGCAGCTTACTCCCCTACGAGCAGTACTTC. Its protein product is CASSLLPYEQYF. Full variable domain (outside the CDR3, taken from reference TRBV7-9 and TRBJ2-7): DTGVSQNPRHKITKRGQNVTFRCDPISEHNRLYWYRQTLGQGPEFLTYFQNEAQLEKSRLLSDRFSAERPKGSFSTLEIQRTEQGDSAMYLCASSLLPYEQYFGPGTRLTVT.

This clone was counted a few times. The chain uses TRBV27 and TRBJ2-6, with a tentative D call TRBD1 (6 bases). The CDR3 extends over 18 amino acids. Germline-derived CDR1 and CDR2 are MNHEY and SMNVEV (reference sequence). V shed 4 bases and J shed 0 bases, with 16 bases lying between them. The CDR3 nucleotides read TGTGCCAGCAGTTCCCTAGGGGGTCCAGTCTCTGGGGCCAACGTCCTGACTTTC. It encodes CASSSLGGPVSGANVLTF.

The CDR3 DNA follows: TGTGCCAGTATAGGGCCGAGGGCTAATTCACCCCTCCACTTT. This encodes CASIGPRANSPLHF. The rearrangement uses TRBV19 and TRBJ1-6; D is undetermined. The CDR3 runs to 14 residues. From germline, CDR1 is LNHDA and CDR2 SQIVND (reference sequence). Between the trimmed V and J ends, which lost 7 bases and 6 bases, there was a span of 13 bases.

This clone has only a few counts. This sequence joins TRBV7-2 and TRBJ2-3, with 9 bases fitting TRBD2. CDR1 SGHTA and CDR2 FQGNSA come from the germline V gene. V lost 1 base, J lost 9 bases, and 8 bases stayed unmatched. The CDR3 sequence is 15 residues long. Here the CDR3 DNA reads TGTGCCAGCAGCTTAGGCCTAGCGGGGCGGGGGACGCAGTATTTT. Amino acid sequence: CASSLGLAGRGTQYF.

The chain recombines TRBV7-9 with TRBJ2-7, with a possible D match to TRBD1 (7 bases). Germline V gives CDR1 SEHNR, CDR2 FQNEAQ (reference sequence). The CDR3 totals 16 residues. Trimming stripped 5 bases from V and 2 bases from J, with 19 bases between. CDR3 coding DNA: TGTGCCAGCAGCCCCAACCGGGCAGGGGGGACCTACGAGCAGTACTTC. Translation: CASSPNRAGGTYEQYF.

The chain links TRBV12-5 to TRBJ2-5, with D maybe TRBD1 (5 bases). CDR1 LGHNT and CDR2 FRNRAP come from the germline V gene. V was pared by 1 base and J by 1 base, with 16 bases between. CDR3 size: 17 residues. The CDR3 is CASGLAKPRVAQETQYF. CDR3 nucleotides: TGTGCTAGTGGTTTGGCCAAACCCAGGGTGGCCCAAGAGACCCAGTACTTC. Supplemented by reference TRBV12-5 and TRBJ2-5, the full variable domain reads DARVTQTPRHKVTEMGQEVTMRCQPILGHNTVFWYRQTMMQGLELLAYFRNRAPLDDSGMPKDRFSAEMPDATLATLKIQPSEPRDSAVYFCASGLAKPRVAQETQYFGPGTRLLVL.

This clone was detected only a few times. The chain couples TRBV5-4 to TRBJ1-1, with a weak D call TRBD1 (6 bases). V was shortened by 4 bases and J by 4 bases, with 14 bases between the two germline ends. CDR1 is SGHNT and CDR2 is YYREEE in the germline V gene (reference sequence). The CDR3 runs to 14 residues. CDR3 in DNA: TGTGCCAGCAGCCGGGGGGCGACGGGCACTGAAGCTTTCTTT. Translation gives CASSRGATGTEAFF. The whole variable domain, filled in from reference TRBV5-4 and TRBJ1-1, reads ETGVTQSPTHLIKTRGQQVTLRCSSQSGHNTVSWYQQALGQGPQFIFQYYREEENGRGNFPPRFSGLQFPNYSSELNVNALELDDSALYLCASSRGATGTEAFFGQGTRLTVV.

The V gene is TRBV2, the J gene TRBJ1-5; possible D gene TRBD1, 6 bases. The V and J ends lost 6 bases and 8 bases respectively, with 11 bases between them. The germline CDR1 and CDR2 sequences are SNHLY and FYNNEI. There are 12 residues in the CDR3. CDR3 sequence (DNA): TGTGCCAGCAGGGATCAGGGGAAGCCCCAGCATTTT. Its protein is CASRDQGKPQHF.

The V call is TRBV27, the J call TRBJ2-3; 10 bases agree with TRBD2. The germline gives CDR1 MNHEY, CDR2 SMNVEV (reference sequence). Trimming removed 2 bases from V and 4 bases from J; junction bases left unmatched: 3. CDR3 length: 15 amino acids. The DNA for the CDR3 is TGTGCCAGCAGTTTAGAGCGGGGGGGTGCAGATACGCAGTATTTT. Amino acid sequence: CASSLERGGADTQYF.

There are a few counts of this clone. The chain couples TRBV7-9 to TRBJ1-5; D might be TRBD1 (6 bases). CDR3 length: 13 residues. Germline-derived CDR1 and CDR2 are SEHNR and FQNEAQ (reference sequence). V lost 4 bases and J 4 bases, leaving 8 bases between the germline ends. The CDR3 DNA reads TGTGCCAGCAGCTGGACAGATAATCAGCCCCAGCATTTT. Its protein product is CASSWTDNQPQHF.